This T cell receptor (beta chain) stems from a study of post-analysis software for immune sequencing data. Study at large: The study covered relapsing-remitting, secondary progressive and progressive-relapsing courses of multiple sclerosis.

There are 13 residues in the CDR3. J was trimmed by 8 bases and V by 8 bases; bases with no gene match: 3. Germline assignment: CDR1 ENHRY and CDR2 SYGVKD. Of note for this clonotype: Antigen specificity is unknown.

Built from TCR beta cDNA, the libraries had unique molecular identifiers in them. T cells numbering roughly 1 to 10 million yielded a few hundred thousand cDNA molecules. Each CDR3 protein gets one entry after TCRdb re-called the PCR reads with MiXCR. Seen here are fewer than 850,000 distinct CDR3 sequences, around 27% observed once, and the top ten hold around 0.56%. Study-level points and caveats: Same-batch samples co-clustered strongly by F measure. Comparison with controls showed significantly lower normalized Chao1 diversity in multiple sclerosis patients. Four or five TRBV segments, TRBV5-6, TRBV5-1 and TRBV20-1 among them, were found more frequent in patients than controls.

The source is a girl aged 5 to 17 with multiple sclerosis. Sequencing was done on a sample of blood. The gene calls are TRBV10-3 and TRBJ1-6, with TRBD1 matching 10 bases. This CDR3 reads CAIGTGDDSPLHF. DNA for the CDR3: TGTGCCATCGGGACAGGGGATGATTCACCCCTCCACTTT.